Listed below are T cell receptor beta chains from one sample, sequenced in a study of type 1 regulatory T cells. Their antigens are not known. TCRdb analysed the reads with MiXCR anew, one entry per CDR3 protein. The sample lists about 60,000 distinct CDR3 sequences; around 62% were seen once. The sequenced material came from cultured non-Tr1 T cells, either the whole culture or a sorted T cell fraction (not recorded which). These receptors were collected from a human donor in good health. Each CDR3 is given with its conserved first and last residue. Fields, in order: D gene, J gene, V gene, clone size, CDR3 DNA, CDR3 protein. The D gene is left open where the match is weak. Not every row has a clone size; where given, it reads once, few, many or a size class.

>NA|TRBJ1-2|TRBV4-1|many
TGCGCCAGCAGCCAAGAGGGACCTCCCTATGGCTACACCTTC
CASSQEGPPYGYTF
>NA|TRBJ2-3|TRBV5-1|few
TGCGCCAGCAAGGGCGGCACAGATACGCAGTATTTT
CASKGGTDTQYF
>NA|TRBJ1-3|TRBV20-1|NA
TGCAGTGCTAGAGAGGGGAGATCTGGAAACACCATATATTTT
CSAREGRSGNTIYF
>TRBD2|TRBJ2-1|TRBV4-3|NA
TGCGCCAGCAGCCAAGAGGGGGTAGCGGGTTCCCCTGTCAATGAGCAGTTCTTC
CASSQEGVAGSPVNEQFF
>TRBD1|TRBJ2-5|TRBV5-1|NA
TGCGCCAGCAGCTTTAACAGGGGGCGTGAGACCCAGTACTTC
CASSFNRGRETQYF
>NA|TRBJ2-1|TRBV9|NA
TGTGCCAGCAATCAGGGAGAAGGAACTACCGCCTACAATGAGCAGTTCTTC
CASNQGEGTTAYNEQFF
>NA|TRBJ1-1|TRBV2|NA
TGTGCCAGCAGGGCAGGGGCCGCTTCGGGGGCTTTCTTT
CASRAGAASGAFF
>NA|TRBJ1-2|TRBV7-3|NA
TGTGCCAGCAGACAAGGACTCTATGGCTACACCTTC
CASRQGLYGYTF
>TRBD2|TRBJ2-7|TRBV28|few
TGTGCCAGCAGGGGGTCACTAGCGGGGGACGGAGAGCAGTACTTC
CASRGSLAGDGEQYF
>NA|TRBJ1-1|TRBV7-2|NA
TGTGCCAGCAGCTTAGCCGGGGGAGCTGAAGCTTTCTTT
CASSLAGGAEAFF
>TRBD2|TRBJ2-7|TRBV4-2|few
TGTGCCAGCAGCCCATGGGGTAGCGGGAGGCTTTCCTACGAGCAGTACTTC
CASSPWGSGRLSYEQYF
>NA|TRBJ1-4|TRBV5-1|NA
TGCGCCAGCAGCCTCCAGGGGAGGGAAAATGAAAAACTGTTTTTT
CASSLQGRENEKLFF
>TRBD1|TRBJ2-5|TRBV29-1|NA
TGCAGCGTTGAGGACAGGGGGAAAGAGACCCAGTACTTC
CSVEDRGKETQYF
>NA|TRBJ2-7|TRBV7-2|NA
TGTGCCACCGGACCTATCTCGGCGTACGAGCAGTACTTC
CATGPISAYEQYF
>NA|TRBJ1-1|TRBV2|NA
TGTGCCAGCAGTGAAGCGGGACAAGGGTTAAACACTGAAGCTTTCTTT
CASSEAGQGLNTEAFF
>NA|TRBJ2-4|TRBV7-2|NA
TGTGCCAGCAGCTTAGAAGTGGGGAAAGCCAAAAACATTCAGTACTTC
CASSLEVGKAKNIQYF
>NA|TRBJ2-5|TRBV20-1|once
TGCAGTGCTAGTATGTGGGACCCGAGAAAAGAGACCCAGTACTTC
CSASMWDPRKETQYF
>NA|TRBJ2-1|TRBV10-3|NA
TGTGCCATCAGTGATATTGTAGGGATAAACTCCTACAATGAGCAGTTCTTC
CAISDIVGINSYNEQFF
>NA|TRBJ2-1|TRBV19|NA
TGTGCCAGTAGTATAGCCAGGGTGGGTTCCTACAATGAGCAGTTCTTC
CASSIARVGSYNEQFF
>TRBD1|TRBJ1-4|TRBV13|NA
TGTGCCAGCACAGACAGGGGGCGTGGCGAAAAACTGTTTTTT
CASTDRGRGEKLFF
>NA|TRBJ2-2|TRBV11-3|NA
TGTGCCAGCAGCTTAGATTTTGCCGGGGAGCTGTTTTTT
CASSLDFAGELFF
>NA|TRBJ2-2|TRBV20-1|few
TGCAGTGCTAGGGAGCCGATAAACACCGGGGAGCTGTTTTTT
CSAREPINTGELFF
>TRBD1|TRBJ2-4|TRBV5-1|NA
TGCGCCAGCAGCTTGTCCACAGGGGAAGCCAAAAACATTCAGTACTTC
CASSLSTGEAKNIQYF
>NA|TRBJ2-7|TRBV20-1|NA
TGCAGTGCTAGATCATCCGTGACAGTCTACGAGCAGTACTTC
CSARSSVTVYEQYF
>NA|TRBJ2-1|TRBV27|few
TGTGCCAGCAGTTCCCAGGGTCGGCAGAGCTCCTACAATGAGCAGTTCTTC
CASSSQGRQSSYNEQFF
>NA|TRBJ1-1|TRBV6-5|once
TGTGCCAGCAGTTACGGGGAGCACACTGAAGCTTTCTTT
CASSYGEHTEAFF
>NA|TRBJ1-5|TRBV4-3|many
TGCGCCAGCAGCCGCGACAGCTTTAATCAGCCCCAGCATTTT
CASSRDSFNQPQHF
>NA|TRBJ2-6|TRBV21-1|NA
TGTGCCAGCAAGGTGGGTGGGGTAGCTGGGGCCAACGTCCTGACTTTC
CASKVGGVAGANVLTF
>NA|TRBJ2-2|TRBV4-2|NA
TGTGCCAGCAGCCAAGATACAGTCCGGTCCGGGGAGCTGTTTTTT
CASSQDTVRSGELFF
>TRBD1|TRBJ1-1|TRBV29-1|NA
TGCAGCGTATCCCAGGGGGCAGGCGCTGAAGCTTTCTTT
CSVSQGAGAEAFF
>NA|TRBJ2-4|TRBV12-3/TRBV12-4|NA
TGTGCCAGCAGCCGTGGTTCGGAGCACGGGAACATTCAGTACTTC
CASSRGSEHGNIQYF
>TRBD1|TRBJ1-1|TRBV5-1|NA
TGCGCCACCCGACAGGGGGTGAACACTGAAGCTTTCTTT
CATRQGVNTEAFF
>TRBD1|TRBJ2-2|TRBV7-2|NA
TGTGCCAGCAGCTTAAAGGGGGTGGGACAGGGGTTCGCCGGGGAGCTGTTTTTT
CASSLKGVGQGFAGELFF
>TRBD1|TRBJ2-1|TRBV5-5|once
TGTGCCAGCAGCTTTTCACGGACAGGGAGCTCCTACAATGAGCAGTTCTTC
CASSFSRTGSSYNEQFF
>TRBD2|TRBJ2-7|TRBV3-1|once
TGTGCCAGCAGCCAACCCGGACTAGGAGAGGACGAGCAGTACTTC
CASSQPGLGEDEQYF
>TRBD1|TRBJ1-2|TRBV7-9|once
TGTGCCAGCAGCTCGGGACAGGGTGCCTATGGCTACACCTTC
CASSSGQGAYGYTF
>NA|TRBJ1-6|TRBV27|NA
TGTGCCAGCACCAGGGACTGGCGCTATAATTCACCCCTCCACTTT
CASTRDWRYNSPLHF
>NA|TRBJ2-3|TRBV5-1|NA
TGCGCCAGCAGCTTGGCTAGGACAGCTAGCACAGATACGCAGTATTTT
CASSLARTASTDTQYF
>NA|TRBJ2-3|TRBV12-3/TRBV12-4|NA
TGTGCCAGCAGTGCCTCAACTAGGACCGATACGCAGTATTTT
CASSASTRTDTQYF
>NA|TRBJ1-5|TRBV3-1|NA
TGTGCCAGCAGCCAAGTGCCCCCAGGAAACAATCAGCCCCAGCATTTT
CASSQVPPGNNQPQHF
>NA|TRBJ2-3|TRBV28|NA
TGTGCCAGCAGCCGGCTCTATGGTGAGGATACGCAGTATTTT
CASSRLYGEDTQYF
>NA|TRBJ2-2|TRBV7-8|medium-sized
TGTGCCACCTCACGAGGGGCTTCGAACACCGGGGAGCTGTTTTTT
CATSRGASNTGELFF
>TRBD2|TRBJ2-7|TRBV20-1|NA
TGCAGTGCCCCCACTAGCGGGAGCCTCTCCTACGAGCAGTACTTC
CSAPTSGSLSYEQYF
>TRBD2|TRBJ2-7|TRBV28|few
TGTGCCAGCAGAAAGTCTAGCGGTAGCTCCTACGAGCAGTACTTC
CASRKSSGSSYEQYF
>NA|TRBJ1-3|TRBV27|few
TGTGCCAGCAGTTTTTCTCTGTCTCACTCTGGAAACACCATATATTTT
CASSFSLSHSGNTIYF
>NA|TRBJ2-1|TRBV19|few
TGTGCCAGTAAGGAACGGGCCTCCTACAATGAGCAGTTCTTC
CASKERASYNEQFF
>NA|TRBJ2-7|TRBV4-3|NA
TGCGCCAGCAGCCAAGTAGGAGACCCACGGTACGAGCAGTACTTC
CASSQVGDPRYEQYF
>TRBD1|TRBJ1-4|TRBV20-1|few
TGCAGTGCTCCGAGGACAGGGGAAGAAAAACTGTTTTTT
CSAPRTGEEKLFF
>NA|TRBJ2-5|TRBV6-2/TRBV6-3|NA
TGTGCCAGCAGACCTTGGACAAAAGAGACCCAGTACTTC
CASRPWTKETQYF
>NA|TRBJ2-7|TRBV2|NA
TGTGCCAGCAGTGAATCTAACCACGGCGGGGCCAGCTCCTACGAGCAGTACTTC
CASSESNHGGASSYEQYF